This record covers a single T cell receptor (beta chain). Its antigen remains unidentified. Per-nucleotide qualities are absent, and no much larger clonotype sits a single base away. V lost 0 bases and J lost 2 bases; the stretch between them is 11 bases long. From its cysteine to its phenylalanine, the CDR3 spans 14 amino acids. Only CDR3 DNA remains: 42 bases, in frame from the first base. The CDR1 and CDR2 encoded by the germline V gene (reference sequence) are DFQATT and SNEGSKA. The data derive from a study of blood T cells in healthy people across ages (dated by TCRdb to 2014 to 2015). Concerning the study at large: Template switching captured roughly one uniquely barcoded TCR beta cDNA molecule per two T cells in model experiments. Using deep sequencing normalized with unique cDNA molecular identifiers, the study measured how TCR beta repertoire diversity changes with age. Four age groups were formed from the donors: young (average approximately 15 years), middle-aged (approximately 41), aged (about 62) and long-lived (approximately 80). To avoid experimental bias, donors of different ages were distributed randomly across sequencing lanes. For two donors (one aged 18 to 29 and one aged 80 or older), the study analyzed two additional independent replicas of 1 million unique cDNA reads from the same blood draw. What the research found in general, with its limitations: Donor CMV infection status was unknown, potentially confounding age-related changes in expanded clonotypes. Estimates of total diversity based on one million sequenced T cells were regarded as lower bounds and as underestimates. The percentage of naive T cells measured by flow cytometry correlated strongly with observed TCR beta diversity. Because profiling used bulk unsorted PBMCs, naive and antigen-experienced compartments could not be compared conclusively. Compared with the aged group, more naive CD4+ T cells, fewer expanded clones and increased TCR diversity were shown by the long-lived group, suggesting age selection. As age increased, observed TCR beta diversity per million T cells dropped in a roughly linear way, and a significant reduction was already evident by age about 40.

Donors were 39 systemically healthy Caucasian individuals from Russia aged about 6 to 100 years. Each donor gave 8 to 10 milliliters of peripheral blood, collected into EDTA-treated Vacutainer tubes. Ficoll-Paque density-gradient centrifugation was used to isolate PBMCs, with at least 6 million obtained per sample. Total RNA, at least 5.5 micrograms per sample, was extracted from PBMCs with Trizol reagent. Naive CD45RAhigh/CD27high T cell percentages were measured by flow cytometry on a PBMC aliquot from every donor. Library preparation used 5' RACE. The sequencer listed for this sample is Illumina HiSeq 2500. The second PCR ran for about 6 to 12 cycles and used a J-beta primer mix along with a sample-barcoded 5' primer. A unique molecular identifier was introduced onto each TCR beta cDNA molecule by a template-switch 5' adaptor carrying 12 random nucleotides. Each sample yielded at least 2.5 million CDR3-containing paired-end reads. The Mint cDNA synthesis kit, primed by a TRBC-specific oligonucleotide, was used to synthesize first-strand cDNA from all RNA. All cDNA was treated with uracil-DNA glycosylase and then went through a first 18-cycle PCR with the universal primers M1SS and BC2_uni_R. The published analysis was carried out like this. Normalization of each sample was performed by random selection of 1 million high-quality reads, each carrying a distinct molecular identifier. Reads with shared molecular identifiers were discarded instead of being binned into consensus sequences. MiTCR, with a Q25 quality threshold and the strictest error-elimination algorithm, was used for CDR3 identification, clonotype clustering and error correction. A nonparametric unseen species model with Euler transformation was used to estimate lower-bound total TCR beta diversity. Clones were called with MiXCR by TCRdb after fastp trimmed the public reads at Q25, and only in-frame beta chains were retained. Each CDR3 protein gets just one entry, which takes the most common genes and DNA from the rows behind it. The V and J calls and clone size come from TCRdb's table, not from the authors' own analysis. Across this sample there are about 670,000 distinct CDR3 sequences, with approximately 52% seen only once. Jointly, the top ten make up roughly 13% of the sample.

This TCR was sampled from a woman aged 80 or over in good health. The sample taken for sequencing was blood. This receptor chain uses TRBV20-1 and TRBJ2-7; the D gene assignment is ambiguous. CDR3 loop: CSARDVQKTYEQYF. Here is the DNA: TGCAGTGCTAGAGATGTACAGAAAACCTACGAGCAGTACTTC.